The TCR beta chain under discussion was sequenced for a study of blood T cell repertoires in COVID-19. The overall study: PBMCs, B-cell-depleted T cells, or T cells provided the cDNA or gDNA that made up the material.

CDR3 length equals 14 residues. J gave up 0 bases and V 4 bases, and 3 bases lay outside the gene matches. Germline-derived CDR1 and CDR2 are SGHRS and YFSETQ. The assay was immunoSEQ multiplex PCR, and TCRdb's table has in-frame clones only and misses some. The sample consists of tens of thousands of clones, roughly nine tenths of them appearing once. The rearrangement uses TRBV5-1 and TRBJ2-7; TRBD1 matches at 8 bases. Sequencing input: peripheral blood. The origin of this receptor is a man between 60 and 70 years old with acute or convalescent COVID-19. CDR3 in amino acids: CASSTTGGSYEQYF. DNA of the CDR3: TGCGCCAGCAGCACAACAGGGGGCTCCTACGAGCAGTACTTC.